Each of the 19 T cell receptor beta chains below was sequenced from the same sample in a study of T cell responses to AZD1222 COVID-19 vaccine. Data came from immunoSEQ multiplex PCR; TCRdb stores just in-frame clones and leaves some out. The sample includes 180,000 or so clones, approximately 91% seen only once; the top ten take approximately 1.6%. The material was peripheral blood, obtained 28 days after the second AZD1222 dose. Receptors were obtained from an adult who received the AZD1222 COVID-19 vaccine.

The V and J genes are TRBV27 and TRBJ1-5, with 9 bases aligning to TRBD1. Germline V gives CDR1 MNHEY, CDR2 SMNVEV (reference sequence). The CDR3 sequence is 14 residues long. V lost 6 bases to trimming and J lost 2 bases; unmatched junction nucleotides: 2. The CDR3 DNA sequence: TGTGCCAGCAGGGACAGGGGTGGCAATCAGCCCCAGCATTTT. Translating gives CASRDRGGNQPQHF.

The rearrangement uses TRBV5-8 and TRBJ1-4; weak D call: TRBD1 (6 bases). The V end was cut by 0 bases, the J end by 7 bases, with 19 bases between. The CDR3 runs to 17 residues. The germline V gene encodes CDR1 SGHTS and CDR2 YDEGEE. CDR3 protein: CASSLDAGGPLSEKLFF. The CDR3 DNA is TGTGCCAGCAGCTTGGACGCGGGGGGGCCTTTGAGTGAAAAACTGTTTTTT.

The chain employs TRBV4-1 and TRBJ2-5; TRBD2 aligns across 14 bases. CDR3 size: 19 residues. The germline V gene encodes CDR1 MGHRA and CDR2 YSYEKL. Losses at the gene ends were 1 base for V and 0 bases for J; bases not matched to a gene: 7. The CDR3 region has the DNA TGCGCCAGCAGCCAAGTTGGGACTAGCGGGGGCCGGTACCAAGAGACCCAGTACTTC. This translates into CASSQVGTSGGRYQETQYF.

This chain uses TRBV5-1 with TRBJ2-3, with D maybe TRBD2 (6 bases). Trimming cost V 1 base and J 2 bases, with 14 bases left between them. Per the germline V gene, CDR1 is SGHRS and CDR2 is YFSETQ. CDR3 length equals 16 residues. The CDR3 DNA follows: TGCGCCAGCAGCTTGTTGACTAGATCGGACACAGATACGCAGTATTTT. Its translation: CASSLLTRSDTDTQYF.

This rearrangement joins TRBV5-8 to TRBJ2-5; D unresolved. The germline V gene encodes CDR1 SGHTS and CDR2 YDEGEE. CDR3 length: 16 amino acids. V lost 4 bases and J lost 3, with 19 bases in between. CDR3 sequence: CASSKTRFSYKETQYF. The CDR3 DNA is TGTGCCAGCAGCAAAACCCGGTTTTCCTATAAAGAGACCCAGTACTTC.

The chain links TRBV27 to TRBJ2-1; a weak D match, TRBD1 (6 bases). Trimming shortened V by 6 bases and J by 2 bases, and 17 bases separated the two germline ends. CDR1 and CDR2 (germline): MNHEY, SMNVEV (reference sequence). The CDR3 spans 16 residues. The CDR3 is CASSPVRGGTYNEQFF. CDR3 nucleotide sequence: TGTGCCAGCAGCCCAGTCAGGGGCGGCACCTACAATGAGCAGTTCTTC.

The chain is built from TRBV5-5 and TRBJ2-6; 10 positions match TRBD1. Germline V lookup: CDR1 SGHKS, CDR2 YYEKEE (reference sequence). Trimming cost V 3 bases and J 1 base; bases outside gene matches: 10. This CDR3 is built from 19 residues. The CDR3 DNA is TGTGCCAGCAGCTGGGGCCGGGACAGGGGATTGTCTGGGGCCAACGTCCTGACTTTC. This sequence encodes CASSWGRDRGLSGANVLTF.

The J gene is TRBJ1-1, the V gene TRBV21-1; TRBD1 was called by the table and not checked on the DNA. TRBV21-1 is shown as a pseudogene. This CDR3 contains 14 residues. The DNA for the CDR3 is TGTGCCAGCAGCAAAGAACAAATGAACACTGAAGCTTTCTTT. Translation gives CASSKEQMNTEAFF.

V and J are TRBV7-8 and TRBJ1-2; D gene unclear. The CDR3 has 15 amino acids. The germline gives CDR1 SGHVS, CDR2 FQNEAQ. Trimming shortened V by 4 bases and J by 1 base, and 13 bases separated the two germline ends. The DNA for the CDR3 is TGTGCCAGCAGCTCCACCCTCGGGAGTAACTATGGCTACACCTTC. It is translated as CASSSTLGSNYGYTF.

This clone occurred once. The chain carries TRBV27 and TRBJ1-2; D not certain. Germline CDR1 is MNHEY and CDR2 is SMNVEV (reference sequence). The CDR3 totals 12 residues. V was clipped by 4 bases and J by 7 bases, with 10 bases between them. In DNA, the CDR3 is TGTGCCAGCAGTTCACGCACCGGTGGCTACACCTTC. Amino acids: CASSSRTGGYTF.

The chain recombines TRBV7-2 with TRBJ2-1; perhaps TRBD1 as D (5 bases). V was trimmed by 4 bases and J by 5 bases, leaving 12 bases between them. Per germline, CDR1 SGHTA and CDR2 FQGNSA. The CDR3 is 14 residues long. The CDR3 sequence: CASSSAGWDNEQFF. The CDR3 DNA is TGTGCCAGCAGCTCGGCAGGGTGGGACAATGAGCAGTTCTTC.

V usage is TRBV11-2 and J usage is TRBJ2-3, with 7 bases fitting TRBD2. The CDR3 consists of 14 residues. Germline loops: CDR1 SGHAT, CDR2 FQNNGV. V lost 1 base to trimming and J lost 8 bases; unmatched junction nucleotides: 6. The DNA for the CDR3 is TGTGCCAGCAGCTTAGTCGAGGTAGCGGGTACGCAGTATTTT. It specifies CASSLVEVAGTQYF.

The chain employs TRBV7-2 and TRBJ2-7, with TRBD1 matching over 7 bases. Unmatched junction bases numbered 9, after V lost 5 bases and J lost 5 bases. Germline V CDR1 and CDR2: SGHTA, FQGNSA. This CDR3 comprises 14 residues. In DNA, the CDR3 is TGTGCCAGCAGCCCAATGACAGGGAGCGACGAGCAGTACTTC. This codes for CASSPMTGSDEQYF.

This chain connects TRBV5-1 to TRBJ1-4; no clear D. CDR1 is SGHRS and CDR2 is YFSETQ in the germline V gene. Trimming removed 3 bases at V and 0 bases at J, with 9 bases between. The CDR3 covers 15 residues. CDR3 in amino acids: CASSSPESTNEKLFF. The CDR3 nucleotides are TGCGCCAGCAGCTCCCCAGAGTCAACTAATGAAAAACTGTTTTTT.

The chain has TRBV3-1 (or the pseudogene TRBV3-2) and TRBJ2-3; TRBD2 aligns across 12 bases. The trim removed 1 base at V and 6 bases at J, leaving 2 bases unmatched. CDR3 length: 15 residues. Germline V CDR1 and CDR2: LGHDT, YNNKEL (reference sequence). The CDR3 bases are TGTGCCAGCAGCCAAGGAACTAGCGGGAGGGATACGCAGTATTTT. Translation: CASSQGTSGRDTQYF.

This clone was recorded once. The rearrangement joins TRBV29-1 to TRBJ1-2, with a possible D match to TRBD1 (6 bases). The CDR3 is 13 amino acids. V lost 0 bases to trimming and J lost 9 bases, with 14 bases between them. Germline loops: CDR1 SQVTM, CDR2 ANQGSEA. CDR3 loop: CSVEDLDRQSYTF. CDR3 in DNA: TGCAGCGTTGAAGATTTGGACAGACAGAGCTACACCTTC.

This sequence joins TRBV7-9 and TRBJ1-6; D possibly corresponds to TRBD1 (6 bases). CDR1 and CDR2 (germline): SEHNR, FQNEAQ (reference sequence). With 3 bases removed from V and 9 bases from J, the gap between germline ends came to 21 bases. This CDR3 is built from 17 residues. The CDR3, as DNA: TGTGCCAGCAGCTTCGGTACAACGGCAGGGGATGGTTCACCCCTCCACTTT. Amino acid sequence: CASSFGTTAGDGSPLHF.

The rearrangement links TRBV19 to TRBJ1-5; the match to TRBD1 covers 12 bases. This CDR3 spans 15 amino acids. With 6 bases clipped from V and 2 bases from J, the junction kept 2 bases outside the gene matches. Germline CDR1 and CDR2: LNHDA and SQIVND (reference sequence). Here the CDR3 reads CASRGTGGGNQPQHF. The CDR3 bases are TGTGCCAGTAGGGGGACAGGGGGCGGCAATCAGCCCCAGCATTTT.

V usage is TRBV6-5 and J usage is TRBJ1-1; 10 nucleotides match TRBD1. Germline loops: CDR1 MNHEY, CDR2 SVGAGI. The CDR3 is made up of 14 amino acids. J lost 9 bases, V lost 7 bases, and 11 bases had no gene match. The CDR3 spells CASTAFGTGVQAFF. In nucleotides, the CDR3 is TGTGCCAGCACCGCCTTTGGGACAGGGGTCCAAGCTTTCTTT.